A selection of T cell receptor beta chains follows, all from one sample in a study of blood T cell repertoires in COVID-19. Assay used: immunoSEQ multiplex PCR; TCRdb lists only in-frame clones, some missing. The table lists 20,000 to 30,000 clones, around 87% of them singletons. Sequenced sample: peripheral blood. These receptors were collected from a man between 65 and 85 years old with acute or convalescent COVID-19. The CDR3 runs from the conserved cysteine through the conserved F or W. A D gene is named only where the DNA matches it firmly. Some rows mark clone size as missing; the rest say once, few, many or name a class of expanded clone.

D gene	V gene	clone size	J gene	CDR3 protein	CDR3 DNA
NA	TRBV5-1	NA	TRBJ1-4	CASSPQEGHEKLFF	TGCGCCAGCAGCCCCCAGGAAGGTCATGAAAAACTGTTTTTT
NA	TRBV5-1	once	TRBJ2-7	CASSPTQAREQYF	TGCGCCAGCAGCCCCACCCAGGCCAGGGAGCAGTACTTC
TRBD1	TRBV5-1	NA	TRBJ1-2	CASSFSQGNGYTF	TGCGCCAGCAGCTTCTCACAGGGGAATGGCTACACCTTC
TRBD2	TRBV11-3	NA	TRBJ2-1	CASSFRLAGGPSSYNEQFF	TGTGCCAGCAGCTTTCGGCTAGCGGGAGGCCCCAGCTCCTACAATGAGCAGTTCTTC
NA	TRBV3-1/TRBV3-2	NA	TRBJ1-4	CASSHGVTNEKLFF	TGTGCCAGCAGCCACGGGGTAACTAATGAAAAACTGTTTTTT
NA	TRBV7-3	NA	TRBJ1-3	CASSMQGTGNTIYF	TGTGCCAGCAGCATGCAGGGGACTGGAAACACCATATATTTT
TRBD1	TRBV4-1	few	TRBJ2-7	CASSRTGGTAYEQYF	TGCGCCAGCAGCCGAACAGGGGGAACAGCCTACGAGCAGTACTTC
NA	TRBV7-2	NA	TRBJ2-7	CASSLLMSSYEQYF	TGTGCCAGCAGCTTACTTATGAGCTCCTACGAGCAGTACTTC
TRBD1	TRBV5-5	once	TRBJ2-7	CASSLGTGREYEQYF	TGTGCCAGCAGCTTGGGGACAGGAAGAGAATACGAGCAGTACTTC
TRBD1	TRBV7-9	NA	TRBJ2-7	CASRRDRDLDYEQYF	TGTGCCAGCAGGAGGGACAGGGACCTCGACTACGAGCAGTACTTC
TRBD1	TRBV28	NA	TRBJ1-4	CASSFRTGPTNEKLFF	TGTGCCAGCAGTTTTAGGACAGGCCCAACTAATGAAAAACTGTTTTTT
NA	TRBV5-1	NA	TRBJ1-4	CASSLDRPNEKLFF	TGCGCCAGCAGCTTAGACAGGCCGAATGAAAAACTGTTTTTT
TRBD1	TRBV6-5	NA	TRBJ1-1	CASRPDLAQGPEAFF	TGTGCCAGCAGACCCGATTTAGCACAGGGGCCTGAAGCTTTCTTT
TRBD2	TRBV4-3	NA	TRBJ2-3	CASSMGLAGDTQYF	TGCGCCAGCAGCATGGGACTAGCGGGAGATACGCAGTATTTT
TRBD1	TRBV5-4	NA	TRBJ1-2	CASSWDRGQGQSGYTF	TGTGCCAGCAGCTGGGACAGGGGACAGGGACAGAGTGGCTACACCTTC
NA	TRBV5-5	NA	TRBJ2-3	CASSRGGPPGSTSTDTQYF	TGTGCCAGCAGTCGAGGAGGTCCCCCGGGCTCAACTAGCACAGATACGCAGTATTTT
TRBD2	TRBV5-1	NA	TRBJ2-5	CASSSGLAGVETQYF	TGCGCCAGCAGCTCGGGACTAGCGGGAGTGGAGACCCAGTACTTC
TRBD1	TRBV29-1	NA	TRBJ2-6	CSVWDRGGANVLTF	TGCAGCGTTTGGGACAGGGGAGGGGCCAACGTCCTGACTTTC
NA	TRBV6-5	NA	TRBJ1-1	CASSPLGARAEAFF	TGTGCCAGCAGTCCCTTGGGGGCGCGAGCTGAAGCTTTCTTT
TRBD1	TRBV19	NA	TRBJ1-2	CASTGSGGDYGYTF	TGTGCCAGTACCGGTTCAGGGGGCGACTATGGCTACACCTTC
TRBD1	TRBV7-2	NA	TRBJ1-3	CASSLDRQGAFGNTIYF	TGTGCCAGCAGCTTAGATCGGCAGGGGGCTTTTGGAAACACCATATATTTT
TRBD1	TRBV6-4	NA	TRBJ2-1	CASSETGGYNEQFF	TGTGCCAGCAGTGAAACAGGGGGCTATAATGAGCAGTTCTTC
NA	TRBV19	NA	TRBJ1-2	CASSIGAGSFYGYTF	TGTGCCAGTAGTATAGGGGCAGGGTCCTTCTATGGCTACACCTTC
NA	TRBV7-3	few	TRBJ2-2	CASKQGPTGELFF	TGTGCCAGCAAACAGGGTCCCACCGGGGAGCTGTTTTTT
NA	TRBV28	NA	TRBJ1-5	CASSLPGGGQPQHF	TGTGCCAGCAGTTTACCGGGGGGAGGGCAGCCCCAGCATTTT
NA	TRBV27	once	TRBJ2-5	CASSLYRLGRIYETQYF	TGTGCCAGCAGTTTATACCGACTAGGTAGGATTTATGAGACCCAGTACTTC
TRBD2	TRBV7-9	NA	TRBJ2-5	CASSLGTSGRASQYF	TGTGCCAGCAGCTTAGGGACTAGCGGGAGGGCCTCCCAGTACTTC
TRBD2	TRBV9	few	TRBJ2-1	CASSPGTSVSEQFF	TGTGCCAGCAGCCCAGGGACTAGCGTCAGTGAGCAGTTCTTC
TRBD1	TRBV5-1	NA	TRBJ1-1	CASSLTGGNTEAFF	TGCGCCAGCAGCTTGACAGGGGGGAACACTGAAGCTTTCTTT
NA	TRBV11-2	NA	TRBJ2-7	CASSLAGQGFAYEQYF	TGTGCCAGCAGCTTAGCGGGTCAGGGTTTTGCTTACGAGCAGTACTTC
NA	TRBV7-9	NA	TRBJ2-1	CASSSQGIGSYNEQFF	TGTGCCAGCAGCTCGCAGGGGATAGGATCCTACAATGAGCAGTTCTTC
TRBD2	TRBV5-1	NA	TRBJ2-1	CASSSQAGGLAGGPFF	TGCGCCAGCAGCTCCCAGGCGGGGGGACTAGCGGGAGGGCCGTTCTTC
NA	TRBV7-3	few	TRBJ1-2	CASSGGQPSEGYTF	TGTGCCAGCAGCGGAGGACAGCCCTCAGAGGGCTACACCTTC
TRBD1	TRBV6-5	NA	TRBJ1-3	CASRLTGENTIYF	TGTGCCAGCAGACTAACAGGGGAAAACACCATATATTTT
TRBD2	TRBV10-1	NA	TRBJ2-7	CASSESPQVRTSGTYEQYF	TGCGCCAGCAGTGAGTCCCCACAGGTAAGGACTAGCGGAACCTACGAGCAGTACTTC
TRBD2	TRBV24-1	NA	TRBJ2-1	CATSGGLAGFSNEQFF	TGTGCCACCAGTGGGGGACTAGCGGGGTTCAGCAATGAGCAGTTCTTC
TRBD2	TRBV4-1	NA	TRBJ2-1	CASSQVNRLAENNEQFF	TGCGCCAGCAGCCAAGTCAATAGACTAGCGGAAAACAATGAGCAGTTCTTC
TRBD1	TRBV5-1	NA	TRBJ1-6	CASSPSGTGDSPLHF	TGCGCCAGCAGCCCTTCCGGGACAGGGGATTCACCCCTCCACTTT
NA	TRBV7-6	once	TRBJ1-3	CASSPNPGHLSGNTIYF	TGTGCCAGCAGCCCAAATCCGGGACACCTCTCTGGAAACACCATATATTTT
TRBD1	TRBV5-5	NA	TRBJ1-1	CASSSGQGWGTEAFF	TGTGCCAGCAGCTCAGGACAGGGTTGGGGCACTGAAGCTTTCTTT
NA	TRBV6-5	large	TRBJ1-5	CASSYSGFGNQPQHF	TGTGCCAGCAGTTACTCCGGGTTCGGCAATCAGCCCCAGCATTTT
TRBD2	TRBV9	once	TRBJ2-3	CASSVDMGRAPDTQYF	TGTGCCAGCAGCGTAGATATGGGGAGGGCCCCAGATACGCAGTATTTT
NA	TRBV14	NA	TRBJ1-5	CASSQGQGHQPQHF	TGTGCCAGCAGCCAGGGACAAGGCCATCAGCCCCAGCATTTT
NA	TRBV6-2/TRBV6-3	NA	TRBJ2-7	CASSLGQPDTYEQYF	TGTGCCAGCAGTTTAGGACAACCCGACACCTACGAGCAGTACTTC
TRBD1	TRBV6-2/TRBV6-3	NA	TRBJ1-2	CASSRSTGGNGYTF	TGTGCCAGCAGTCGCAGCACAGGGGGGAATGGCTACACCTTC
TRBD1	TRBV5-1	once	TRBJ2-3	CASSLGQVVDTQYF	TGCGCCAGCAGCTTAGGACAGGTTGTCGATACGCAGTATTTT
NA	TRBV2	once	TRBJ1-5	CASSGRLGRGGQPQHF	TGTGCCAGCAGTGGGCGTTTGGGCAGGGGCGGTCAGCCCCAGCATTTT
TRBD1	TRBV18	once	TRBJ1-1	CASSPEGAGEAFF	TGTGCCAGCTCACCGGAGGGGGCGGGTGAAGCTTTCTTT
NA	TRBV12-3/TRBV12-4	NA	TRBJ1-2	CASSQGDYGYTF	TGTGCCAGCAGCCAGGGTGACTATGGCTACACCTTC
TRBD2	TRBV5-5	NA	TRBJ2-7	CASSQRGGKNYEQYF	TGTGCCAGCAGCCAGCGGGGGGGGAAGAACTACGAGCAGTACTTC
NA	TRBV4-3	once	TRBJ2-2	CASSQDSRTGELFF	TGCGCCAGCAGCCAAGATTCGAGGACCGGGGAGCTGTTTTTT
NA	TRBV27	NA	TRBJ2-2	CASRGSGYGELFF	TGTGCCAGCCGGGGGAGTGGCTACGGGGAGCTGTTTTTT
TRBD2	TRBV7-2	NA	TRBJ2-3	CASSLGRGGGTDTQYF	TGTGCCAGCAGCTTAGGCCGGGGAGGGGGCACAGATACGCAGTATTTT
NA	TRBV18	NA	TRBJ1-1	CASSPGGGVTEAFF	TGTGCCAGCTCCCCGGGAGGGGGTGTCACTGAAGCTTTCTTT
TRBD1	TRBV6-5	NA	TRBJ2-2	CASRQGNTGELFF	TGTGCCAGCCGACAGGGCAACACCGGGGAGCTGTTTTTT
NA	TRBV6-5	NA	TRBJ1-6	CASRLEANSPLHF	TGTGCCAGCAGACTAGAAGCTAATTCACCCCTCCACTTT
TRBD1	TRBV9	NA	TRBJ2-5	CASSPGGLETQYF	TGTGCCAGCAGCCCAGGGGGCTTGGAGACCCAGTACTTC
TRBD2	TRBV11-2	few	TRBJ2-1	CASSLSGSGRLNEQFF	TGTGCCAGCAGCTTATCGGGGAGCGGGAGGTTAAATGAGCAGTTCTTC
TRBD1	TRBV6-5	once	TRBJ2-7	CASSSMPGTGGDEQYF	TGTGCCAGCAGTTCCATGCCGGGGACAGGGGGTGACGAGCAGTACTTC